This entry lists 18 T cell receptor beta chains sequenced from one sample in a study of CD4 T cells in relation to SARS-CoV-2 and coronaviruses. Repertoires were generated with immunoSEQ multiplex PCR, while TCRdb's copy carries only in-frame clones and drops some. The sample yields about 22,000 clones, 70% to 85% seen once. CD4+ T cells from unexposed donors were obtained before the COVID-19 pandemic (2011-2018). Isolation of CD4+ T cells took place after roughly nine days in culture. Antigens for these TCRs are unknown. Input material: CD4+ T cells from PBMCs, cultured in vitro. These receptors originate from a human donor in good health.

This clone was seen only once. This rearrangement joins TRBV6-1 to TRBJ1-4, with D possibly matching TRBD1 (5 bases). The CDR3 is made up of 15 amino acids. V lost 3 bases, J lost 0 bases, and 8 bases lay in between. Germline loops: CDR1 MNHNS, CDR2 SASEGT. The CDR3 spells CASSDGGATNEKLFF. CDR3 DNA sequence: TGTGCCAGCAGTGACGGGGGGGCAACTAATGAAAAACTGTTTTTT.

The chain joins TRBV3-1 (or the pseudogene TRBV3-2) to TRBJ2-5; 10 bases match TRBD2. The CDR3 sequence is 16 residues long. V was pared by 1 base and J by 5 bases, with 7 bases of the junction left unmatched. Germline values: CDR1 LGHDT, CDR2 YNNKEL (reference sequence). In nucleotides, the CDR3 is TGTGCCAGCAGCCAAGTTGCTAGCGGGGGTCTGGAGACCCAGTACTTC. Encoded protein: CASSQVASGGLETQYF.

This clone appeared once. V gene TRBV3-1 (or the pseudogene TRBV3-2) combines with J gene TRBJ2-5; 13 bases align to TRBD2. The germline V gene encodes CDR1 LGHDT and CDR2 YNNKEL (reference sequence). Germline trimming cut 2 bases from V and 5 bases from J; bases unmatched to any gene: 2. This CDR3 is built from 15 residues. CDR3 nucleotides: TGTGCCAGCAGCCAAATGACTAGCGGGAGGGAGACCCAGTACTTC. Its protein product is CASSQMTSGRETQYF.

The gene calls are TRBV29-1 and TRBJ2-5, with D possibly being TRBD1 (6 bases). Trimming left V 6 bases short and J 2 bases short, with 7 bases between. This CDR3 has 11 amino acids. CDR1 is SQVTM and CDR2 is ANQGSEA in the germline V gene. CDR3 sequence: CSVGQQETQYF. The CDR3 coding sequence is TGCAGCGTCGGACAGCAAGAGACCCAGTACTTC.

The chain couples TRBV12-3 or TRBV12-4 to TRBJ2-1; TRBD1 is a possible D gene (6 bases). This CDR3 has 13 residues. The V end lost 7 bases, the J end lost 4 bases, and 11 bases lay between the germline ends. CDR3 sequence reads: CASNLGAYNEQFF. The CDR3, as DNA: TGTGCCAGCAATCTGGGGGCTTACAATGAGCAGTTCTTC.

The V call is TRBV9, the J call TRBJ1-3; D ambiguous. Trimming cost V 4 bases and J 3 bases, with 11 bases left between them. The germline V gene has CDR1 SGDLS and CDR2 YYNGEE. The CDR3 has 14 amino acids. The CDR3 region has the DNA TGTGCCAGCAGCCGCCTGACTAATGGAAACACCATATATTTT. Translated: CASSRLTNGNTIYF.

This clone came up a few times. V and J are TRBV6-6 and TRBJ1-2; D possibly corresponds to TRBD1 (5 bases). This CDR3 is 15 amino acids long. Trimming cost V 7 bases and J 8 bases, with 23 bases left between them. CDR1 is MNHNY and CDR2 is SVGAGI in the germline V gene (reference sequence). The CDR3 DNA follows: TGTGCCAGCACCAAGTCGACCGAGGGCTGGGGGGGCTACACCTTC. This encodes CASTKSTEGWGGYTF.

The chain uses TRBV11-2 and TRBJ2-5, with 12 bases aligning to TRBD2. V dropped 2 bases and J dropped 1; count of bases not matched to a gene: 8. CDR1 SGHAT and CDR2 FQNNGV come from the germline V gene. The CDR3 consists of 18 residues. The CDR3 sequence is CASSLPLGLAGVQETQYF. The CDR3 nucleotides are TGTGCCAGCAGCTTACCCCTGGGACTAGCGGGTGTCCAAGAGACCCAGTACTTC. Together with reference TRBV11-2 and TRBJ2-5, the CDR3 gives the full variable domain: EAGVAQSPRYKIIEKRQSVAFWCNPISGHATLYWYQQILGQGPKLLIQFQNNGVVDDSQLPKDRFSAERLKGVDSTLKIQPAKLEDSAVYLCASSLPLGLAGVQETQYFGPGTRLLVL.

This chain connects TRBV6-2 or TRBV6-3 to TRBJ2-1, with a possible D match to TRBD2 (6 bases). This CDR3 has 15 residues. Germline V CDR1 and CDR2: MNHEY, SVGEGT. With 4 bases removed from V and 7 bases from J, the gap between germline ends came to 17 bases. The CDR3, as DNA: TGTGCCAGCAGTTGGGAGGCCGCTTACAATAATGAGCAGTTCTTC. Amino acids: CASSWEAAYNNEQFF.

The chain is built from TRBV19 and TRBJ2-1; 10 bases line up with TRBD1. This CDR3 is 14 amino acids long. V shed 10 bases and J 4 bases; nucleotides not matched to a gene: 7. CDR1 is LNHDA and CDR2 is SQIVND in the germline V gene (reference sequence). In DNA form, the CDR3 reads TGTGCCACTATGCCGGGACAGGGGTACAATGAGCAGTTCTTC. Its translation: CATMPGQGYNEQFF. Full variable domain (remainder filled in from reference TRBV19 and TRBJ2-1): DGGITQSPKYLFRKEGQNVTLSCEQNLNHDAMYWYRQDPGQGLRLIYYSQIVNDFQKGDIAEGYSVSREKKESFPLTVTSAQKNPTAFYLCATMPGQGYNEQFFGPGTRLTVL.

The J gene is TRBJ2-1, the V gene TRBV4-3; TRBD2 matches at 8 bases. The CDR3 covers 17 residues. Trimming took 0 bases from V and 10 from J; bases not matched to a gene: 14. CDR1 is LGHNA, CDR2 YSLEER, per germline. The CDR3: CASSQDFRRGAWGEQFF. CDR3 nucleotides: TGCGCCAGCAGCCAAGATTTTAGGCGGGGGGCTTGGGGAGAGCAGTTCTTC.

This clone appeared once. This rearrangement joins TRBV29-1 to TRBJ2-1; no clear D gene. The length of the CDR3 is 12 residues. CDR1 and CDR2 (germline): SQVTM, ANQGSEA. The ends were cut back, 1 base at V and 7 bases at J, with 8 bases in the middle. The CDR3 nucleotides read TGCAGCGTTGAAGCAGCCAGGAATGAGCAGTTCTTC. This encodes CSVEAARNEQFF.

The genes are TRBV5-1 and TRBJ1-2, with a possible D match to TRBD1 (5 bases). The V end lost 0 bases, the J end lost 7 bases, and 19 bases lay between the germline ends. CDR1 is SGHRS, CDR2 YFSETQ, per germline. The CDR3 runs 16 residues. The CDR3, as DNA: TGCGCCAGCAGCTTGGCCTCGTTGTCTGGCGGGGGTGGCTACACCTTC. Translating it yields CASSLASLSGGGGYTF.

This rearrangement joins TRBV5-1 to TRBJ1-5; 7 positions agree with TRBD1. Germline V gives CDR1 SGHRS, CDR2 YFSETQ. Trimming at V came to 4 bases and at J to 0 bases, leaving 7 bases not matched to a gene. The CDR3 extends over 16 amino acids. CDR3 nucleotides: TGCGCCAGCAGCCGGGGGACAGCCGATAGCAATCAGCCCCAGCATTTT. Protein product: CASSRGTADSNQPQHF.

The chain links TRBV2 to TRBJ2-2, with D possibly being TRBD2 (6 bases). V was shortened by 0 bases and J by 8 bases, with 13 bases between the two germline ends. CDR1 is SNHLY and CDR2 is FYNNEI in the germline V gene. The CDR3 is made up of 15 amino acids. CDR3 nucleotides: TGTGCCAGCAGTGAAGCTGGAGGGGCATCGGGGGAGCTGTTTTTT. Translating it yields CASSEAGGASGELFF.

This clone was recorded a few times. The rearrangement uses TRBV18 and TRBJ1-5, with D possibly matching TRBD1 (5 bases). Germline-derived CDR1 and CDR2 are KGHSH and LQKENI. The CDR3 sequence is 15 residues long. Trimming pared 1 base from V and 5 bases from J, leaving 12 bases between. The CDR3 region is CASSPQQGVDQPQHF. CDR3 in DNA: TGTGCCAGCTCACCACAGCAGGGTGTCGATCAGCCCCAGCATTTT.

The CDR3 DNA follows: TGCGCCAGCAGCTTCTCTAGCGGGGGAGGCACAGATACGCAGTATTTT. The encoded protein is CASSFSSGGGTDTQYF. The chain is built from TRBV5-1 and TRBJ2-3; 10 bases are shared with TRBD2. V trimming: 2 bases; J trimming: 1 base; junction bases outside the gene matches: 4. This CDR3 region has 16 residues. The germline V gene has CDR1 SGHRS and CDR2 YFSETQ.

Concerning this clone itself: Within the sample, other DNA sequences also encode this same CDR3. CDR3 bases: TGTGCCAGCAGCTTAGGACGGGAGACCCAGTACTTC. This codes for CASSLGRETQYF. The chain recombines TRBV11-2 with TRBJ2-5; D is unclear. Germline V gene lookup returns CDR1 SGHAT and CDR2 FQNNGV. Trimming shortened V by 1 base and J by 5 bases, and 5 bases separated the two germline ends. The length of the CDR3 is 12 residues.